Listed below are T cell receptor beta chains from one sample, sequenced in a study of blood T cell repertoires in COVID-19. Sequenced by immunoSEQ multiplex PCR; TCRdb stores in-frame clones only, minus some. The sample holds a few hundred thousand clones, around 83% seen once. The source material was PBMCs or T cells enriched from blood (not recorded which). These TCRs come from a woman in her forties or fifties who had recovered from COVID-19. Both conserved end residues are part of each CDR3. The order of the fields is D gene, V gene, J gene, CDR3 protein, CDR3 DNA. D genes are given only for firm matches.

D: TRBD1
V: TRBV7-2
J: TRBJ1-2
CDR3: CASSPAGTGYGYTF
DNA: TGTGCCAGCAGCCCTGCCGGGACAGGATATGGCTACACCTTC

D: TRBD1
V: TRBV29-1
J: TRBJ2-7
CDR3: CSVDAETGEQYF
DNA: TGCAGCGTTGATGCTGAGACAGGGGAGCAGTACTTC

D: -
V: TRBV5-1
J: TRBJ1-3
CDR3: CASSLGVGVNGNTIYF
DNA: TGCGCCAGCAGCTTGGGGGTCGGGGTAAATGGAAACACCATATATTTT

D: TRBD1
V: TRBV7-2
J: TRBJ2-2
CDR3: CASSLDRGQSRELFF
DNA: TGTGCCAGCAGCTTGGACAGGGGGCAATCCCGGGAGCTGTTTTTT

D: -
V: TRBV5-1
J: TRBJ1-1
CDR3: CASSLAGAGNTEAFF
DNA: TGCGCCAGCAGCTTGGCAGGGGCAGGGAACACTGAAGCTTTCTTT

D: TRBD2
V: TRBV5-1
J: TRBJ2-1
CDR3: CASSLRLSGRDNEQFF
DNA: TGCGCCAGCAGCTTGAGATTGAGCGGGAGAGACAATGAGCAGTTCTTC

D: -
V: TRBV13
J: TRBJ2-7
CDR3: CASSLGGREQYF
DNA: TGTGCCAGCAGCTTAGGGGGGCGCGAGCAGTACTTC

D: TRBD1
V: TRBV5-1
J: TRBJ1-2
CDR3: CASSLAAGGGNGYTF
DNA: TGCGCCAGCAGCTTGGCCGCAGGGGGTGGGAATGGCTACACCTTC

D: -
V: TRBV27
J: TRBJ2-3
CDR3: CASYPRTESTDTQYF
DNA: TGTGCCAGTTATCCTAGGACAGAAAGCACAGATACGCAGTATTTT

D: -
V: TRBV7-2
J: TRBJ1-3
CDR3: CASSPSGVSGNTIYF
DNA: TGTGCCAGCAGCCCATCAGGGGTTTCTGGAAACACCATATATTTT

D: TRBD1
V: TRBV29-1
J: TRBJ1-2
CDR3: CSVRVGQGLDYGYTF
DNA: TGCAGCGTCCGGGTCGGACAGGGGCTGGACTATGGCTACACCTTC

D: TRBD1
V: TRBV9
J: TRBJ2-3
CDR3: CASSVVGQGATDTQYF
DNA: TGTGCCAGCAGCGTAGTAGGGCAGGGGGCAACAGATACGCAGTATTTT